The clone carrying this T cell receptor (beta chain) was detected many times. The antigen is unknown. TCRdb independently ran MiXCR on the 5' RACE reads; one entry per CDR3 protein. The sample lists hundreds of thousands of distinct CDR3 sequences; over 9% were seen once. V was trimmed by 0 bases and J by 3 bases, leaving 12 bases between them. Germline V gene data show CDR1 as SGDLS and CDR2 as YYNGEE. This CDR3 has 15 residues. This record belongs to a study of identical twins. Findings and limits, study-wide: Insertions were fewer in abundant cord blood beta clonotypes, whereas memory repertoires showed none of this pattern.

The same data also went into a second study, on yellow fever vaccine responses in identical twins.

The specimen sequenced was PBMCs. The sequence was obtained from a woman aged 18-30 years in good health. The V and J genes are TRBV9 and TRBJ1-2; D unresolved. The CDR3 bases are TGTGCCAGCAGCGTAGGTCTCTGGGGTGACTATGGCTACACCTTC. Translating gives CASSVGLWGDYGYTF.